The entry below describes one T cell receptor beta chain. Its target is not known. Both 60 Vbeta primers and 13 Jbeta primers went into the PCR. TCRdb's table, derived via immunoSEQ multiplex PCR, lists solely in-frame clones and lacks some. Of roughly 190,000 clones listed, about 80% were seen once; the top ten hold around 14%. This record comes from a study of cytomegalovirus exposure and HLA in healthy donors. Whole-study results and caveats: CMV antigen specificity of three CMV-associated chains was confirmed in vitro.

V lost 3 bases to trimming and J lost 6 bases; unmatched junction nucleotides: 10. This CDR3 is 15 amino acids long. Germline CDR1 reads SGHVS; CDR2 reads FNYEAQ. This TCR was sampled from a woman younger than 45 in good health and CMV-seropositive. V and J are TRBV7-6 and TRBJ2-5; 7 bases are a match to TRBD2. Sample: PBMCs. The CDR3 is CASSLATGGEKTQYF. The CDR3 coding sequence is TGTGCCAGCAGCTTGGCTACTGGGGGGGAGAAGACCCAGTACTTC. The full variable domain, its missing parts supplied by reference TRBV7-6 and TRBJ2-5, is GAGVSQSPRYKVTKRGQDVALRCDPISGHVSLYWYRQALGQGPEFLTYFNYEAQQDKSGLPNDRFSAERPEGSISTLTIQRTEQRDSAMYRCASSLATGGEKTQYFGPGTRLLVL.